The rows below give T cell receptor beta chains drawn from one sample of a study of cytomegalovirus exposure and HLA in healthy donors. This table comes from immunoSEQ multiplex PCR, and its TCRdb copy is limited to in-frame clones, with some not included. Of about 160,000 clones listed, approximately 80% are singletons. Sequencing input: PBMCs. These receptor sequences come from a man aged 35-49 years in good health and CMV-seronegative. Both conserved end residues are part of each CDR3. The D gene is left open where the match is weak. Rows give clone size only sometimes, using once, few, many, or a class for an expanded clone.

TRBJ2-7,TRBV10-3,.,TRBD1,CAIRGTGSNYEQYF,TGTGCCATCAGGGGGACAGGGTCAAATTACGAGCAGTACTTC
TRBJ2-3,TRBV4-3,.,.,CASSQDPRAGRKDTQYF,TGCGCCAGCAGCCAAGACCCGAGGGCAGGGAGGAAAGATACGCAGTATTTT
TRBJ1-2,TRBV5-5,few,.,CASLQGSGYGYTF,TGTGCCAGCCTGCAGGGATCAGGGTATGGCTACACCTTC
TRBJ2-7,TRBV5-1,.,TRBD1,CASSDGTGGPSSYEQYF,TGCGCCAGCAGCGACGGGACAGGGGGCCCTAGCTCCTACGAGCAGTACTTC
TRBJ2-7,TRBV20-1,.,.,CSAPGQYEQYF,TGCAGTGCCCCCGGACAGTACGAGCAGTACTTC
TRBJ2-5,TRBV29-1,.,.,CSVEWGMFGADQQETQYF,TGCAGCGTTGAATGGGGAATGTTTGGGGCAGACCAGCAAGAGACCCAGTACTTC
TRBJ2-7,TRBV7-2,.,TRBD1,CASSLALIRGSGYEQYF,TGTGCCAGCAGCTTAGCGCTCATCAGGGGGAGCGGCTACGAGCAGTACTTC
TRBJ2-5,TRBV5-4,.,TRBD2,CASSPGGVETQYF,TGTGCCAGCAGCCCGGGAGGGGTAGAGACCCAGTACTTC
TRBJ1-6,TRBV6-6,once,TRBD1,CASNTPQGVSSPLHF,TGTGCCAGCAATACTCCGCAGGGGGTTTCATCACCCCTCCACTTT
TRBJ1-2,TRBV11-3,few,.,CASRPAALRGYTF,TGTGCCAGCAGACCGGCGGCCCTACGGGGCTACACCTTC
TRBJ2-7,TRBV7-9,.,TRBD1,CSSRTGTGELEQYF,TGTTCCAGCAGGACCGGGACAGGGGAGTTAGAGCAGTACTTC
TRBJ2-7,TRBV11-3,once,TRBD2,CASSPRGGSGYEQYF,TGTGCCAGCAGCCCCCGGGGGGGATCCGGCTACGAGCAGTACTTC
TRBJ1-3,TRBV7-6,once,.,CASSSTSGNTIYF,TGTGCCAGCAGCTCGACATCAGGAAACACCATATATTTT
TRBJ2-7,TRBV9,once,.,CASSSRQASYEQYF,TGTGCCAGCAGCTCCCGACAGGCCTCCTACGAGCAGTACTTC
TRBJ1-1,TRBV18,few,.,CASSSRGVEILNTEAFF,TGTGCCAGCTCGTCCAGGGGAGTGGAAATTTTGAACACTGAAGCTTTCTTT
TRBJ1-2,TRBV4-1,.,TRBD1,CASSQGRTGPLEGYTF,TGCGCCAGCAGCCAAGGGCGGACAGGGCCGTTGGAGGGCTACACCTTC
TRBJ1-2,TRBV30,.,.,CACPGGAGGYTF,TGTGCCTGCCCCGGAGGGGCGGGTGGCTACACCTTC
TRBJ2-7,TRBV6-5,.,.,CASSYRPGTYEQYF,TGTGCCAGCAGTTACCGTCCGGGAACCTACGAGCAGTACTTC
TRBJ1-1,TRBV6-6,few,.,CASRRERSTEAFF,TGTGCCAGCAGGCGGGAAAGGTCCACTGAAGCTTTCTTT
TRBJ2-3,TRBV7-2,.,TRBD2,CASRPTSLITDTQYF,TGTGCCAGCAGACCGACTAGCTTGATCACAGATACGCAGTATTTT
TRBJ2-2,TRBV9,.,TRBD2,CASSVETSGANTGELFF,TGTGCCAGCAGCGTAGAGACTAGCGGGGCGAACACCGGGGAGCTGTTTTTT
TRBJ1-6,TRBV11-3,.,.,CATGSPLHF,TGTGCCACCGGGTCACCCCTCCACTTT
TRBJ1-6,TRBV5-1,few,.,CASSVDSSYNSPLHF,TGCGCCAGCAGCGTGGACAGCTCCTATAATTCACCCCTCCACTTT
TRBJ2-7,TRBV7-2,.,TRBD2,CASSLERGPQYF,TGTGCCAGCAGCTTAGAGCGGGGGCCCCAGTACTTC
TRBJ2-7,TRBV5-1,.,.,CASSLGTAAYEQYF,TGCGCCAGCAGCTTGGGGACAGCAGCCTACGAGCAGTACTTC
TRBJ2-7,TRBV10-3,.,.,CAISDPSKGVGEQYF,TGTGCCATCAGTGACCCCTCAAAAGGGGTGGGCGAGCAGTACTTC
TRBJ2-7,TRBV7-3,few,.,CASSAASGPYEQYF,TGTGCCAGCAGCGCTGCCTCTGGGCCCTACGAGCAGTACTTC
TRBJ1-5,TRBV5-6,.,TRBD1,CASSQRTGGSNQPQHF,TGTGCCAGCAGCCAGAGGACAGGGGGGAGCAATCAGCCCCAGCATTTT
TRBJ2-5,TRBV4-3,.,.,CASSQEAHRETQYF,TGCGCCAGCAGCCAAGAGGCACATCGAGAGACCCAGTACTTC
TRBJ2-3,TRBV4-1,.,.,CASSQAGVGTDTQYF,TGCGCCAGCAGCCAAGCAGGGGTGGGAACAGATACGCAGTATTTT
TRBJ1-5,TRBV19,.,TRBD1,CARDREPNQPQHF,TGTGCCAGGGACAGGGAACCCAATCAGCCCCAGCATTTT
TRBJ2-6,TRBV11-3,.,TRBD2,CASSLQGGTSGISGANVLTF,TGTGCCAGCAGCTTACAGGGCGGGACTAGCGGCATCTCTGGGGCCAACGTCCTGACTTTC
TRBJ1-4,TRBV5-8,.,.,CASSFQRGPLGEKLFF,TGTGCCAGCAGCTTCCAAAGGGGTCCGCTGGGGGAAAAACTGTTTTTT
TRBJ1-6,TRBV18,.,TRBD1,CASSATGGDSPLHF,TGTGCCAGCTCAGCTACAGGGGGGGATTCACCCCTCCACTTT
TRBJ1-5,TRBV5-4,.,TRBD1,CASLTDRGRCPQHF,TGTGCCAGCTTGACTGACAGGGGTAGGTGTCCCCAGCATTTT
TRBJ1-2,TRBV4-2,.,.,CASSQDSLDYGYTF,TGTGCCAGCAGCCAAGATAGCTTGGACTATGGCTACACCTTC
TRBJ2-3,TRBV2,.,TRBD2,CASRERGSTDTQYF,TGTGCCAGCAGAGAGCGGGGTAGCACAGATACGCAGTATTTT